The T cell receptor beta chain described here comes from a study of blood T cells in healthy people across ages. Trimming took off 7 bases at V and 8 bases at J, with 18 bases between the two ends. CDR1 and CDR2 (germline): SGHRS, YFSETQ. The length of the CDR3 is 13 residues. Notes on this clonotype: The antigen is undetermined.

Study-wide results and limits: Considered underestimates were the diversity estimates obtained from one million T cells.

Together with a sample-barcoded 5' primer, a J-beta primer mix was included in a second PCR lasting about 6 to 11 cycles. TCRdb re-derived calls from the 5' RACE reads in MiXCR, one entry per CDR3 protein. The table records some 860,000 distinct CDR3 sequences, roughly 56% of them present only once. This sequence was found in a man between 40 and 49 years old in good health. The sequenced sample was blood. This chain links TRBV5-1 with TRBJ1-2; D uncertain. The DNA for the CDR3 is TGCGCCAGCGGTGAGGAACGCTCACGCGGCTACACCTTC. Translating it yields CASGEERSRGYTF.